Each of the 25 T cell receptor beta chains below was sequenced from the same sample in a study of cytotoxic CD8 clonotypes in ibrutinib-treated CLL. TCRdb's table, derived via immunoSEQ multiplex PCR, lists solely in-frame clones and lacks some. Found here are approximately 330,000 clones, approximately 80% of them singletons; the top ten hold over 5.5%. Sequenced here: PBMCs, sampled before ibrutinib treatment. These receptor sequences come from a human donor with chronic lymphocytic leukemia.

V gene TRBV10-2 combines with J gene TRBJ2-3, with D possibly matching TRBD1 (6 bases). CDR3 length: 13 amino acids. Germline lookup yields CDR1 WSHSY and CDR2 SAAADI. Deletions cut 6 bases from V and 5 bases from J, with 12 bases between. DNA for the CDR3: TGCGCCAGCAGAGTAGGGGGAAAAGATACGCAGTATTTT. Translation gives CASRVGGKDTQYF.

This clone was recorded a few times. The rearrangement joins TRBV6-1 to TRBJ1-2; D is unresolved. V lost 6 bases, J lost 0 bases, and 5 bases lay in between. There are 12 residues in the CDR3. From germline, CDR1 is MNHNS and CDR2 SASEGT. CDR3 sequence (DNA): TGTGCCAGCAGAACACCTAACTATGGCTACACCTTC. It is translated as CASRTPNYGYTF.

The rearrangement uses TRBV5-1 and TRBJ2-5, with 12 bases aligning to TRBD1. The junction had 4 bases not matched to a gene; V was cut back by 6 bases and J by 4 bases. The CDR3 contains 14 residues. Germline CDR1 is SGHRS and CDR2 is YFSETQ. The CDR3 region has the DNA TGCGCCAGCAAGGGACAGGGGGCTTCAGAGACCCAGTACTTC. Amino acids: CASKGQGASETQYF. The whole variable domain, remainder taken from reference TRBV5-1 and TRBJ2-5, is KAGVTQTPRYLIKTRGQQVTLSCSPISGHRSVSWYQQTPGQGLQFLFEYFSETQRNKGNFPGRFSGRQFSNSRSEMNVSTLELGDSALYLCASKGQGASETQYFGPGTRLLVL.

The rearrangement joins TRBV7-6 to TRBJ1-1, with D tentatively TRBD1 (5 bases). Trimming cost V 5 bases and J 1 base, with 8 bases left between them. CDR1 and CDR2 (germline): SGHVS, FNYEAQ. The CDR3 runs 13 residues. The CDR3 sequence: CASSVGQNTEAFF. CDR3 bases: TGTGCCAGCAGCGTAGGACAGAACACTGAAGCTTTCTTT. Full variable domain (remainder filled in from reference TRBV7-6 and TRBJ1-1): GAGVSQSPRYKVTKRGQDVALRCDPISGHVSLYWYRQALGQGPEFLTYFNYEAQQDKSGLPNDRFSAERPEGSISTLTIQRTEQRDSAMYRCASSVGQNTEAFFGQGTRLTVV.

Notes on this clone: At one end, the junction sequence differs from germline, possibly due to a read error. The chain couples TRBV29-1 to TRBJ2-3; D possibly corresponds to TRBD1 (6 bases). Germline V lookup: CDR1 SQVTM, CDR2 ANQGSEA. The CDR3 extends over 13 amino acids. The CDR3 loop reads CSVQAGTIFSMHF. CDR3 DNA: TGCAGCGTCCAAGCCGGGACAATCTTTTCCATGCATTTT.

V gene TRBV7-9 combines with J gene TRBJ1-4, with D possibly matching TRBD1 (5 bases). The CDR3 covers 14 residues. V lost 1 base, J lost 7 bases, and 10 bases lay in between. In germline, CDR1 is SEHNR, CDR2 FQNEAQ (reference sequence). CDR3 in DNA: TGTGCCAGCAGCTTAGGTCAGGGTAGTGAAAAACTGTTTTTT. It encodes CASSLGQGSEKLFF.

This chain joins TRBV9 and TRBJ1-2, with D possibly TRBD1 on 5 matching bases. The V end lost 4 bases, the J end lost 8 bases, and 24 bases lay between the germline ends. Germline V CDR1 and CDR2: SGDLS, YYNGEE. The CDR3 loop spans 16 amino acids. The CDR3 here is CASSLATGPTVDGYTF. In nucleotides, the CDR3 is TGTGCCAGCAGCCTCGCCACGGGACCAACCGTGGACGGCTACACCTTC.

This CDR3 is CATSRLGLAEPYEQYF. CDR3 sequence (DNA): TGTGCCACCAGCAGGTTGGGACTAGCGGAACCCTACGAGCAGTACTTC. The chain is built from TRBV15 and TRBJ2-7, with 11 bases matching TRBD2. Germline CDR1 and CDR2: LNHNV and YYDKDF (reference sequence). V dropped 3 bases and J dropped 2; count of bases not matched to a gene: 6. There are 16 residues in the CDR3.

V is TRBV18 and J is TRBJ2-5, with 10 bases aligning to TRBD1. The ends lost 3 bases at V and 5 bases at J; junction bases unmatched: 9. The CDR3 consists of 16 residues. Germline V gene data show CDR1 as KGHSH and CDR2 as LQKENI. The DNA for the CDR3 is TGTGCCAGCTCACCCCTCGGACAGGGGGAACAGGAGACCCAGTACTTC. Amino acids: CASSPLGQGEQETQYF.

The genes are TRBV4-1 and TRBJ1-1; no definite D call. The V gene's germline CDR1 is MGHRA and CDR2 YSYEKL. The length of the CDR3 is 15 residues. The V end was cut by 0 bases, the J end by 0 bases, with 8 bases between. This CDR3 is CASSQDQILNTEAFF. CDR3 bases: TGCGCCAGCAGCCAAGATCAAATCCTGAACACTGAAGCTTTCTTT.

J is TRBJ2-1 and V is TRBV2; tentative D call: TRBD2 (6 bases). CDR1 and CDR2 from the germline V gene are SNHLY and FYNNEI. Trimming stripped 4 bases from V and 10 bases from J, with 14 bases between. This CDR3 has 13 residues. Written as DNA, the CDR3 is TGTGCCAGCAGTGTAGGGACTCCTACCGAGCAGTTCTTC. Protein product: CASSVGTPTEQFF.

This clone was picked up a small number of times. The chain couples TRBV27 to TRBJ1-5; D unclear. The CDR3 has 12 amino acids. Germline V gives CDR1 MNHEY, CDR2 SMNVEV (reference sequence). Trimming stripped 2 bases from V and 4 bases from J, with 3 bases between. CDR3 sequence: CASSLRNQPQHF. CDR3 DNA sequence: TGTGCCAGCAGTTTACGGAATCAGCCCCAGCATTTT.

This clone came up once. V gene TRBV9 combines with J gene TRBJ2-1; 9 bases are a match to TRBD2. The CDR3 covers 14 residues. With V trimmed by 3 bases and J by 4 bases, 2 bases remained unmatched. Looked up from germline, CDR1 is SGDLS and CDR2 is YYNGEE. DNA of the CDR3: TGTGCCAGCAGCGAGGCGGGAGGGTACAATGAGCAGTTCTTC. Translated, it gives CASSEAGGYNEQFF.

The V and J genes are TRBV6-5 and TRBJ2-7, with 11 bases aligning to TRBD2. Germline CDR1 MNHEY, CDR2 SVGAGI. The CDR3 sequence is 15 residues long. Trimming took 6 bases from V and 3 from J; bases not matched to a gene: 7. As DNA, the CDR3 is TGTGCCAGCAGACCCACTAGCGGGGGCTTCTACGAGCAGTACTTC. Translation gives CASRPTSGGFYEQYF.

V usage is TRBV5-1 and J usage is TRBJ2-4; D is possibly TRBD1 or TRBD2 (6 bases each). Trimming stripped 4 bases from V and 6 bases from J, with 17 bases between. The V gene's germline CDR1 is SGHRS and CDR2 YFSETQ. There are 15 residues in the CDR3. The CDR3 spells CASSPGGLRGNIQYF. The CDR3 DNA is TGCGCCAGCAGCCCCGGGGGCCTGCGGGGAAACATTCAGTACTTC.

J is TRBJ1-2 and V is TRBV6-5; the D is unclear. Germline CDR1 MNHEY, CDR2 SVGAGI. The CDR3 is 13 amino acids. V was clipped by 5 bases and J by 6 bases, with 13 bases between them. The CDR3 spells CASSNRWRDGYTF. The CDR3 coding sequence is TGTGCCAGCAGTAATCGTTGGCGGGATGGCTACACCTTC.

This clone was seen only once. The J gene is TRBJ2-7, the V gene TRBV5-6, with 10 bases identical to TRBD1. V was clipped by 6 bases and J by 2 bases; unmatched bases: 8. This CDR3 comprises 15 residues. The V gene's germline CDR1 is SGHDT and CDR2 YYEEEE. The CDR3 region has the DNA TGTGCCAGCAACGAAGGACAGGGGGTAGCCTACGAGCAGTACTTC. As protein: CASNEGQGVAYEQYF.

This chain connects TRBV6-4 to TRBJ2-1; a weak D match, TRBD2 (7 bases). Germline CDR1 reads MRHNA; CDR2 reads SNTAGT. V was trimmed by 5 bases and J by 3 bases, leaving 14 bases between them. This CDR3 contains 15 residues. CDR3 in DNA: TGTGCCAGCAGTACCGGAGGGGGGGTCTACAATGAGCAGTTCTTC. Translated: CASSTGGGVYNEQFF.

The gene calls are TRBV19 and TRBJ2-1, with 10 positions matching TRBD2. Per the germline V gene, CDR1 is LNHDA and CDR2 is SQIVND (reference sequence). This CDR3 has 17 residues. Trimming took 5 bases from V and 2 from J; bases not matched to a gene: 9. The DNA for the CDR3 is TGTGCCAGTAGTGGGCCTAGCGGGAGTAGGACCTACAATGAGCAGTTCTTC. Encoded protein: CASSGPSGSRTYNEQFF.

The CDR3 loop reads CASSERLSYEQYF. CDR3 sequence (DNA): TGTGCCAGCAGTGAGCGACTCAGCTACGAGCAGTACTTC. The rearrangement uses TRBV6-1 and TRBJ2-7; D not certain. Looked up from germline, CDR1 is MNHNS and CDR2 is SASEGT. The CDR3 has 13 amino acids. The germline V and J ends were trimmed by 3 bases and 3 bases, with 9 bases remaining between them.

This chain connects TRBV4-1 to TRBJ1-2; possibly TRBD1 for D (6 bases). Germline-derived CDR1 and CDR2 are MGHRA and YSYEKL. The CDR3 is 14 residues long. V was cut by 0 bases and J by 4 bases, with 9 bases left in between. The CDR3 here is CASSQEGGGYGYTF. DNA of the CDR3: TGCGCCAGCAGCCAAGAAGGGGGTGGCTATGGCTACACCTTC.

The chain combines TRBV19 with TRBJ2-1; 11 nucleotides line up with TRBD1. Germline V gives CDR1 LNHDA, CDR2 SQIVND (reference sequence). The V and J ends lost 7 bases and 9 bases, in that order; junction bases with no gene match: 11. This CDR3 spans 15 amino acids. This chain's CDR3 is CASTPRDRGLGEQFF. The CDR3 DNA follows: TGTGCCAGTACCCCCCGGGACAGGGGGTTGGGTGAGCAGTTCTTC. Using reference TRBV19 and TRBJ2-1 for the parts outside the CDR3, the full variable domain is DGGITQSPKYLFRKEGQNVTLSCEQNLNHDAMYWYRQDPGQGLRLIYYSQIVNDFQKGDIAEGYSVSREKKESFPLTVTSAQKNPTAFYLCASTPRDRGLGEQFFGPGTRLTVL.

V is TRBV30 and J is TRBJ2-3; TRBD2 matches 14 bases. This CDR3 region has 16 residues. The germline CDR1 and CDR2 sequences are GTSNPN and SVGIG (reference sequence). The J segment lost 2 bases and the V segment lost 3 bases, leaving 4 bases of the junction unmatched. The CDR3 region has the DNA TGTGCCTGGAGACGGACTAGCGGGAGGCTCACAGATACGCAGTATTTT. This gives the protein CAWRRTSGRLTDTQYF.

This clone was observed a few times. This sample includes further DNA sequences coding for the same CDR3. V and J are TRBV29-1 and TRBJ1-4, with unresolved D. Germline V gene sequence: CDR1 SQVTM, CDR2 ANQGSEA. The CDR3 contains 11 residues. Trimming took off 1 base at V and 7 bases at J, with 4 bases between the two ends. The CDR3 region is CSVEGGEKLFF. The CDR3 DNA is TGCAGCGTTGAAGGGGGTGAAAAACTGTTTTTT.

The gene calls are TRBV11-2 and TRBJ1-2; D not resolved. V lost 3 bases and J 8 bases, leaving 7 bases between the germline ends. This CDR3 region has 11 residues. Germline CDR1 and CDR2: SGHAT and FQNNGV. This chain's CDR3 is CASSFVRGYTF. DNA for the CDR3: TGTGCCAGCAGCTTCGTTCGGGGCTACACCTTC.